The 14 T cell receptor beta chains below all came from one sample that was sequenced in a study of neoadjuvant anti-PD-1 for oral cavity cancer. Time point: after neoadjuvant nivolumab, at surgical resection. Some clones are missing from TCRdb's copy, which holds only in-frame ones; the method was immunoSEQ multiplex PCR. The repertoire holds approximately 8,400 clones, with roughly 70% as singletons. Sample: PBMCs, taken after nivolumab (anti-PD-1) treatment. The receptors originated from a person aged 40 to 85 with oral cavity squamous cell carcinoma.

A few counts support this clone. This rearrangement joins TRBV19 to TRBJ1-6, with D possibly TRBD1 on 5 matching bases. V lost 3 bases, J lost 9 bases, and 12 bases lay in between. The CDR3 sequence is 14 residues long. Germline CDR1 is LNHDA and CDR2 is SQIVND (reference sequence). CDR3 in DNA: TGTGCCAGTAGTATTCAGGGAATGCGTTCACCCCTCCACTTT. As protein: CASSIQGMRSPLHF.

The chain has TRBV6-1 and TRBJ1-5; no firm D call. CDR3 length equals 17 residues. V gave up 1 base and J gave up 0 bases, with 13 bases separating them. The V gene's germline CDR1 is MNHNS and CDR2 SASEGT. CDR3 in DNA: TGTGCCAGCAGTGAAGTTGTCAGAAGCTATAGCAATCAGCCCCAGCATTTT. Its protein product is CASSEVVRSYSNQPQHF.

In this sample, this clone turned up once. The chain couples TRBV6-6 to TRBJ2-2; 8 positions agree with TRBD2. This CDR3 has 15 amino acids. Germline-derived CDR1 and CDR2 are MNHNY and SVGAGI (reference sequence). Losses at the gene ends were 7 bases for V and 3 bases for J; bases not matched to a gene: 7. CDR3 nucleotide sequence: TGTGCCAGCAAGACGGGGGGGTCTCACACCGGGGAGCTGTTTTTT. Translating it yields CASKTGGSHTGELFF.

This chain connects TRBV5-5 to TRBJ2-7; D is undetermined. Germline V gene data show CDR1 as SGHKS and CDR2 as YYEKEE (reference sequence). V was pared by 0 bases and J by 6 bases, with 7 bases between. The CDR3 sequence is 12 residues long. The CDR3 sequence is CASSLVGAEQYF. For the CDR3, the DNA is TGTGCCAGCAGCTTGGTGGGTGCCGAGCAGTACTTC.

In its sample, this clone was seen a few times. The CDR3 region is CASSSTGDLLYGYTF. The CDR3 region has the DNA TGCGCCAGCAGCTCCACAGGGGACCTCCTCTATGGCTACACCTTC. V usage is TRBV5-1 and J usage is TRBJ1-2, with 7 bases that match TRBD1. Trimming at V came to 3 bases and at J to 4 bases, leaving 9 bases not matched to a gene. From germline, CDR1 is SGHRS and CDR2 YFSETQ. The CDR3 loop spans 15 amino acids.

The chain couples TRBV6-5 to TRBJ2-7; D call uncertain. There are 11 residues in the CDR3. Trimming left V 6 bases short and J 3 bases short, with 6 bases between. CDR1 MNHEY and CDR2 SVGAGI come from the germline V gene. CDR3 sequence (DNA): TGTGCCAGCAGGAAAGTCTACGAGCAGTACTTC. Translating it yields CASRKVYEQYF.

The chain is built from TRBV4-2 and TRBJ2-7; TRBD2 aligns across 11 bases. Germline CDR1 is LGHNA and CDR2 is YNFKEQ. Germline trimming cut 4 bases from V and 2 bases from J; bases unmatched to any gene: 7. The CDR3 spans 16 residues. DNA for the CDR3: TGTGCCAGCAGCCGCCAGACTAGCGGGGCCACCTACGAGCAGTACTTC. As protein: CASSRQTSGATYEQYF.

The rearrangement links TRBV19 to TRBJ2-3; TRBD2 aligns across 12 bases. Unmatched junction bases numbered 4, after V lost 5 bases and J lost 4 bases. The length of the CDR3 is 15 residues. CDR1 and CDR2 from the germline V gene are LNHDA and SQIVND (reference sequence). The CDR3 DNA sequence: TGTGCCAGTAGTCCCGGACTAGCGGGGTCAGATACGCAGTATTTT. It specifies CASSPGLAGSDTQYF.

V usage is TRBV5-6 and J usage is TRBJ1-4; no definite D call. The germline CDR1 and CDR2 sequences are SGHDT and YYEEEE. V gave up 3 bases and J gave up 0 bases, with 6 bases separating them. The CDR3 loop spans 14 amino acids. The CDR3 spells CASSYGATNEKLFF. The CDR3 coding sequence is TGTGCCAGCAGCTATGGGGCAACTAATGAAAAACTGTTTTTT.

The chain combines TRBV7-2 with TRBJ2-1; the D gene is possibly TRBD2 (6 bases). Germline loops: CDR1 SGHTA, CDR2 FQGNSA. V lost 5 bases and J lost 5, with 7 bases in between. The CDR3 is 12 amino acids. CDR3 nucleotides: TGTGCCAGCAGCCAGCGGGACAATGAGCAGTTCTTC. Amino acids: CASSQRDNEQFF.

This clone was seen only once. This sequence joins TRBV27 and TRBJ1-2; D remains unclear. V was clipped by 6 bases and J by 2 bases, with 10 bases between them. The germline V gene has CDR1 MNHEY and CDR2 SMNVEV (reference sequence). This CDR3 spans 13 amino acids. The CDR3 DNA reads as TGTGCCAGCAGGGAAACAGAGAACTATGGCTACACCTTC. This translates into CASRETENYGYTF.

The CDR3 reads CASSYTGGINYGYTF. In DNA form, the CDR3 reads TGTGCCAGCAGCTACACCGGGGGGATTAACTATGGCTACACCTTC. The chain links TRBV5-6 to TRBJ1-2; the D gene is possibly TRBD1 (5 bases). Germline V lookup: CDR1 SGHDT, CDR2 YYEEEE. This CDR3 is 15 amino acids long. The V gene lost 3 bases and the J gene lost 1 base, with 13 bases spanning the gap.

This clone was counted a few times. The chain employs TRBV4-3 and TRBJ2-1, with D perhaps being TRBD1 or TRBD2 (5 bases each). There are 15 residues in the CDR3. Germline V gene sequence: CDR1 LGHNA, CDR2 YSLEER. Trimming removed 5 bases from V and 6 bases from J, with 17 bases in between. The CDR3 nucleotides are TGCGCCAGCAGCTCACGGGACGCCGGTGCCAATGAGCAGTTCTTC. Translation: CASSSRDAGANEQFF.

The sample holds one count of this clone. The J gene is TRBJ2-2, the V gene TRBV19; D not resolved. The germline V gene encodes CDR1 LNHDA and CDR2 SQIVND (reference sequence). Trimming shortened V by 5 bases and J by 0 bases, and 10 bases separated the two germline ends. The CDR3 runs 15 residues. CDR3 amino acids: CASSFRNANTGELFF. The CDR3, as DNA: TGTGCCAGTAGTTTCAGAAACGCGAACACCGGGGAGCTGTTTTTT.